Described below is a single T cell receptor beta chain sequence and its context. Its antigen is as yet unknown. This sample's treatment: approximately 11-day PBMC culture with coronavirus spike peptide pools or control peptides (ViraFEST assay). This sample is part of a study of vaccination and CD4 T cells after COVID-19. Sequencing of DNA taken from cultured CD4+ T cells relied on the Oncomine TCR Beta short-read assay. MiXCR was run by TCRdb on the PCR reads, yielding one entry per CDR3 protein. The data show roughly 16,000 distinct CDR3 sequences, roughly 47% seen once. The CDR3 runs to 11 residues. V lost 5 bases and J 4 bases, leaving 6 bases between the germline ends. CDR1 SGHVS and CDR2 FNYEAQ come from the germline V gene.

The chain couples TRBV7-6 to TRBJ2-7; D is ambiguous. This receptor was taken from a human donor who had recovered from COVID-19. Sequenced sample: CD4+ T cells from blood, cultured in vitro. CDR3 in DNA: TGTGCCAGCAGCCTACGATACGAGCAGTACTTC. It specifies CASSLRYEQYF.